This T cell receptor beta chain was observed in a study of T cell responses to AZD1222 COVID-19 vaccine. The CDR3 has 12 amino acids. Germline V gives CDR1 SQVTM, CDR2 ANQGSEA. The germline V and J ends were trimmed by 3 bases and 4 bases, with 9 bases remaining between them. Findings and limits, study-wide: At baseline, just five to seven AZD1222 recipients tested seropositive. Breadth and depth of Spike-specific TCRs rose after two AZD1222 doses. Donors were largely white British and mainly female; clonal diversity was possibly underestimated. All repertoire sampling was performed exclusively after the peak T cell response.

As regards this clone: Antigen: not known.

Clones were read by immunoSEQ multiplex PCR, and TCRdb kept only the in-frame ones, dropping some. The table lists roughly 130,000 clones, about nine tenths of them singletons. The sample here was peripheral blood, taken on day 0 of AZD1222 vaccination. The source is an adult in good health. The chain has TRBV29-1 and TRBJ1-2; D gene uncertain. Here the CDR3 DNA reads TGCAGCGTTGAGCCCGGTACCTATGGCTACACCTTC. The encoded protein is CSVEPGTYGYTF.